These T cell receptor beta chains were read from a single sample in a study of CD8 T cells in ankylosing spondylitis. TCRdb re-called the 5' RACE reads through MiXCR, storing one row per CDR3 protein. This table holds around 150,000 distinct CDR3 sequences, about 32% found once. Input material: synovial fluid, either unsorted or a sorted T cell fraction (not recorded which). The receptor set was obtained from a male donor with ankylosing spondylitis. CDR3s include the opening cysteine and the closing phenylalanine or tryptophan. A D gene is named only where the DNA matches it firmly. Size is stated for part of the rows, as once, few or many counts, or as a class when the clone is expanded.

d_gene: NA
j_gene: TRBJ1-1
v_gene: TRBV10-3
abundance: NA
CDR3aa: CAISESQGLNTEAFF
CDR3nt: TGTGCCATCAGTGAGTCCCAGGGGCTGAACACTGAAGCTTTCTTT

d_gene: TRBD2
j_gene: TRBJ2-1
v_gene: TRBV4-2
abundance: NA
CDR3aa: CASSQEPFRAGGEQFF
CDR3nt: TGTGCCAGCAGCCAAGAGCCTTTCAGAGCGGGAGGTGAGCAGTTCTTC

d_gene: TRBD1
j_gene: TRBJ1-1
v_gene: TRBV28
abundance: NA
CDR3aa: CASPAPTGDTEAFF
CDR3nt: TGTGCCAGCCCCGCCCCCACAGGGGACACTGAAGCTTTCTTT

d_gene: TRBD1
j_gene: TRBJ2-7
v_gene: TRBV6-2/TRBV6-3
abundance: many
CDR3aa: CASSYPGGYEQYF
CDR3nt: TGTGCCAGCAGTTACCCAGGGGGATACGAGCAGTACTTC

d_gene: NA
j_gene: TRBJ1-2
v_gene: TRBV6-5
abundance: few
CDR3aa: CASSYSNAGDGYTF
CDR3nt: TGTGCCAGCAGTTACTCGAACGCGGGGGATGGCTACACCTTC

d_gene: TRBD2
j_gene: TRBJ2-1
v_gene: TRBV20-1
abundance: NA
CDR3aa: CSANGLASGLGNEQFF
CDR3nt: TGCAGTGCTAACGGTCTGGCTAGCGGGTTAGGCAATGAGCAGTTCTTC

d_gene: TRBD1
j_gene: TRBJ1-2
v_gene: TRBV5-1
abundance: once
CDR3aa: CASSPGQGSAGYTF
CDR3nt: TGCGCCAGCAGCCCCGGACAGGGATCGGCTGGCTACACCTTC

d_gene: NA
j_gene: TRBJ2-1
v_gene: TRBV18
abundance: many
CDR3aa: CASSRNKGSGDEQFF
CDR3nt: TGTGCCAGCTCACGCAATAAAGGGTCTGGCGATGAGCAGTTCTTC

d_gene: NA
j_gene: TRBJ2-1
v_gene: TRBV29-1
abundance: NA
CDR3aa: CSVGSGYNEQFF
CDR3nt: TGCAGCGTTGGTTCAGGGTACAATGAGCAGTTCTTC

d_gene: NA
j_gene: TRBJ1-1
v_gene: TRBV7-9
abundance: many
CDR3aa: CASSLGGGTEAFF
CDR3nt: TGTGCCAGCAGCTTAGGGGGTGGGACGGAAGCTTTCTTT

d_gene: TRBD1
j_gene: TRBJ1-2
v_gene: TRBV20-1
abundance: few
CDR3aa: CSARETGVGYTF
CDR3nt: TGCAGTGCTAGAGAGACAGGGGTTGGCTACACCTTC

d_gene: NA
j_gene: TRBJ2-3
v_gene: TRBV20-1
abundance: NA
CDR3aa: CSASNRAESTDTQYF
CDR3nt: TGCAGTGCTAGTAACAGGGCAGAGAGCACAGATACGCAGTATTTT

d_gene: NA
j_gene: TRBJ1-1
v_gene: TRBV28
abundance: NA
CDR3aa: CASSSPNREEAFF
CDR3nt: TGTGCCAGCAGTTCCCCCAACAGGGAAGAAGCTTTCTTT

d_gene: NA
j_gene: TRBJ2-7
v_gene: TRBV5-1
abundance: NA
CDR3aa: CASSLVVSYEQYF
CDR3nt: TGCGCCAGCAGCTTGGTGGTCAGCTACGAGCAGTACTTC

d_gene: NA
j_gene: TRBJ1-5
v_gene: TRBV29-1
abundance: many
CDR3aa: CSVPVRDSNQPQHF
CDR3nt: TGCAGCGTACCCGTCAGGGATAGCAATCAGCCCCAGCATTTT

d_gene: TRBD1
j_gene: TRBJ1-5
v_gene: TRBV7-2
abundance: NA
CDR3aa: CASSLVGGGGQPQHF
CDR3nt: TGTGCCAGCAGCTTAGTTGGAGGGGGCGGACAGCCCCAGCATTTT

d_gene: NA
j_gene: TRBJ1-1
v_gene: TRBV6-1
abundance: few
CDR3aa: CASQPRGGRTEAFF
CDR3nt: TGTGCCAGCCAGCCTAGGGGGGGAAGGACTGAAGCTTTCTTT

d_gene: NA
j_gene: TRBJ2-6
v_gene: TRBV5-1
abundance: NA
CDR3aa: CASSLGIGPGANVLTF
CDR3nt: TGCGCCAGCAGCTTAGGTATAGGTCCTGGGGCCAACGTCCTGACTTTC

d_gene: TRBD2
j_gene: TRBJ2-3
v_gene: TRBV20-1
abundance: NA
CDR3aa: CSARLTAGGRADTQYF
CDR3nt: TGCAGTGCTAGGCTGACGGCGGGGGGGCGGGCAGATACGCAGTATTTT

d_gene: NA
j_gene: TRBJ2-7
v_gene: TRBV7-2
abundance: few
CDR3aa: CASSLYERNEQYF
CDR3nt: TGTGCCAGCAGCTTATATGAAAGGAACGAGCAGTACTTC

d_gene: TRBD2
j_gene: TRBJ2-1
v_gene: TRBV28
abundance: few
CDR3aa: CASRLAGVYRQFF
CDR3nt: TGTGCCAGCCGTCTAGCGGGAGTGTATCGGCAGTTCTTC

d_gene: NA
j_gene: TRBJ2-6
v_gene: TRBV6-2/TRBV6-3
abundance: NA
CDR3aa: CASRTAGANVLTF
CDR3nt: TGTGCCAGCCGTACAGCTGGGGCCAACGTCCTGACTTTC

d_gene: TRBD1
j_gene: TRBJ1-2
v_gene: TRBV3-1
abundance: few
CDR3aa: CASSQGIDREHGYTF
CDR3nt: TGTGCCAGCAGCCAAGGAATCGACAGGGAGCATGGCTACACCTTC

d_gene: TRBD2
j_gene: TRBJ2-2
v_gene: TRBV2
abundance: NA
CDR3aa: CASARGGRVTGELFF
CDR3nt: TGTGCCAGCGCACGTGGAGGGAGGGTAACCGGGGAGCTGTTTTTT

d_gene: TRBD2
j_gene: TRBJ2-3
v_gene: TRBV20-1
abundance: NA
CDR3aa: CSARTPLAGSPTDTQYF
CDR3nt: TGCAGTGCTAGAACCCCTCTAGCGGGGTCCCCTACAGATACGCAGTATTTT

d_gene: TRBD1
j_gene: TRBJ1-2
v_gene: TRBV6-1
abundance: NA
CDR3aa: CASSRGAGGAKNYGYTF
CDR3nt: TGTGCCAGCAGTCGGGGGGCAGGGGGCGCGAAAAACTATGGCTACACCTTC

d_gene: TRBD2
j_gene: TRBJ2-1
v_gene: TRBV3-1
abundance: NA
CDR3aa: CASSQMASGRVQFF
CDR3nt: TGTGCCAGCAGCCAGATGGCGAGCGGGAGAGTGCAGTTCTTC

d_gene: NA
j_gene: TRBJ1-5
v_gene: TRBV28
abundance: NA
CDR3aa: CASNPATNQPQHF
CDR3nt: TGTGCCAGCAACCCGGCTACCAATCAGCCCCAGCATTTT

d_gene: TRBD1
j_gene: TRBJ2-1
v_gene: TRBV12-3/TRBV12-4
abundance: NA
CDR3aa: CASVLGTGVFDEQFF
CDR3nt: TGTGCCAGCGTTCTGGGGACAGGGGTTTTCGATGAGCAGTTCTTC

d_gene: NA
j_gene: TRBJ1-5
v_gene: TRBV28
abundance: NA
CDR3aa: CASSLGAHLSNQPQHF
CDR3nt: TGTGCCAGCAGTTTAGGGGCACACCTTAGCAATCAGCCCCAGCATTTT

d_gene: NA
j_gene: TRBJ2-1
v_gene: TRBV28
abundance: once
CDR3aa: CASSSTGYSRGGQFF
CDR3nt: TGTGCCAGCAGTTCCACAGGGTATTCCAGGGGGGGGCAGTTCTTC

d_gene: NA
j_gene: TRBJ2-2
v_gene: TRBV27
abundance: few
CDR3aa: CASSLYLLEGTGELFF
CDR3nt: TGTGCCAGCAGTTTATACCTTCTGGAGGGCACCGGGGAGCTGTTTTTT

d_gene: TRBD2
j_gene: TRBJ2-1
v_gene: TRBV20-1
abundance: NA
CDR3aa: CSARIAGGRNEQFF
CDR3nt: TGCAGTGCTAGGATAGCGGGGGGGCGGAATGAGCAGTTCTTC

d_gene: NA
j_gene: TRBJ2-2
v_gene: TRBV7-8
abundance: few
CDR3aa: CASSPYRASPGTSNTGELFF
CDR3nt: TGTGCCAGCAGCCCGTACCGAGCCTCACCCGGGACATCGAACACCGGGGAGCTGTTTTTT

d_gene: NA
j_gene: TRBJ1-2
v_gene: TRBV7-2
abundance: many
CDR3aa: CASSHIGRTNYGYTF
CDR3nt: TGTGCCAGCAGCCACATCGGCAGGACTAACTATGGCTACACCTTC

d_gene: TRBD2
j_gene: TRBJ2-1
v_gene: TRBV5-6
abundance: NA
CDR3aa: CASSLSIAGGPFYNEQFF
CDR3nt: TGTGCCAGCAGCTTGTCAATAGCGGGAGGGCCCTTCTACAATGAGCAGTTCTTC

d_gene: TRBD1
j_gene: TRBJ1-5
v_gene: TRBV12-3/TRBV12-4
abundance: NA
CDR3aa: CASSVTGAGMYNQPQHF
CDR3nt: TGTGCCAGCAGTGTAACAGGGGCGGGAATGTACAATCAGCCCCAGCATTTT